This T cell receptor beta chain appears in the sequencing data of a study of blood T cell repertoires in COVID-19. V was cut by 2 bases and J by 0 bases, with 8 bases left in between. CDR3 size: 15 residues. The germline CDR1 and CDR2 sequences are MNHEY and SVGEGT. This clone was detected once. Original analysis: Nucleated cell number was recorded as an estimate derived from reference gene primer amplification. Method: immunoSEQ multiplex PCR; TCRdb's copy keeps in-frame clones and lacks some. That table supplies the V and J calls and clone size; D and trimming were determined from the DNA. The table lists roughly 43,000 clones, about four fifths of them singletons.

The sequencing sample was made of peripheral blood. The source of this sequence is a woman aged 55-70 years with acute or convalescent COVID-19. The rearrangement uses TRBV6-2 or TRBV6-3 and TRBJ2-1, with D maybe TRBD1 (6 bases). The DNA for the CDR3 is TGTGCCAGCAGTTACGACAGGAGCTCCTACAATGAGCAGTTCTTC. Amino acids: CASSYDRSSYNEQFF.